One sample yielded the 23 T cell receptor beta chains listed below, sequenced in a study of T cells in Graves' hyperthyroidism and ophthalmopathy (dated by TCRdb to the late 2010s). Libraries were constructed by multiplex PCR. TCRdb names Illumina HiSeq 2000 as the instrument used. The TCR beta CDR3 regions were amplified from RNA transcripts. The first round of RT-PCR for the TCR CDR3 was performed with the HTBI primer set and the Qiagen OneStep RT-PCR kit. The public sequencing data were trimmed at Q25 with fastp and processed into clonotypes with MiXCR by TCRdb, which kept only in-frame beta chains. Each CDR3 protein gets just one entry, which takes the most common genes and DNA from the rows behind it. The sample includes roughly 530,000 distinct CDR3 sequences, with over 15% observed a single time. The ten largest clones represent roughly 18% of the sample. The sequenced material came from blood. All receptors derive from a young woman with Graves' ophthalmopathy.

This rearrangement joins TRBV6-2 or TRBV6-3 to TRBJ1-2; 7 nucleotides align to TRBD1. The germline CDR1 and CDR2 sequences are MNHEY and SVGEGT. After removal of 6 bases from V and 4 bases from J, the junction contained 5 bases not matched to a gene. The CDR3 is made up of 13 amino acids. The CDR3 DNA is TGTGCCAGCAGGCCGACAGGGACCTATGGCTACACCTTC. Protein: CASRPTGTYGYTF.

In its sample, this clonotype was seen a few times. The rearrangement uses TRBV4-1 and TRBJ1-2, with TRBD1 matching over 7 bases. J was trimmed by 7 bases and V by 0 bases; bases with no gene match: 17. Germline V gene sequence: CDR1 MGHRA, CDR2 YSYEKL. CDR3 length: 18 residues. The CDR3 DNA reads as TGCGCCAGCAGCCAAGATACCATAGAGGGACAGCGAAGCAGTGGCTACACCTTC. Its protein is CASSQDTIEGQRSSGYTF.

This chain uses TRBV7-9 with TRBJ2-7, with a tentative D call TRBD2 (7 bases). This CDR3 region has 15 residues. Germline CDR1 SEHNR, CDR2 FQNEAQ (reference sequence). Deletions cut 3 bases from V and 4 bases from J, with 16 bases between. The CDR3 region is CASSFAGGGQYEQYF. The CDR3 DNA is TGTGCCAGCAGCTTTGCTGGGGGGGGGCAGTACGAGCAGTACTTC.

This clonotype was seen at least ten times. The rearrangement uses TRBV3-1 and TRBJ2-5; no clear D. There are 11 residues in the CDR3. The germline CDR1 and CDR2 sequences are LGHDT and YNNKEL (reference sequence). V shed 4 bases and J shed 5 bases, with 5 bases lying between them. CDR3 DNA sequence: TGTGCCAGCAGCCGTGACGAGACCCAGTACTTC. This codes for CASSRDETQYF.

The chain links TRBV5-6 to TRBJ2-2; D unresolved. This CDR3 has 14 amino acids. The germline CDR1 and CDR2 sequences are SGHDT and YYEEEE. Trimming removed 2 bases from V and 0 bases from J, with 5 bases in between. CDR3 in amino acids: CASSFSANTGELFF. CDR3 bases: TGTGCCAGCAGCTTTTCTGCGAACACCGGGGAGCTGTTTTTT. The full variable domain, with the rest looked up from reference TRBV5-6 and TRBJ2-2, is DAGVTQSPTHLIKTRGQQVTLRCSPKSGHDTVSWYQQALGQGPQFIFQYYEEEERQRGNFPDRFSGHQFPNYSSELNVNALLLGDSALYLCASSFSANTGELFFGEGSRLTVL.

The V and J genes are TRBV29-1 and TRBJ1-1, with a tentative D call TRBD1 (5 bases). Looked up from germline, CDR1 is SQVTM and CDR2 is ANQGSEA. V shed 4 bases and J shed 6 bases, with 9 bases lying between them. This CDR3 has 11 amino acids. DNA of the CDR3: TGCAGCGTTGTGTGGGGCGCTGAAGCTTTCTTT. Protein sequence: CSVVWGAEAFF.

The table lists this clonotype with a few counts. A much larger clone differs by one base, so this may be a read error. The genes are TRBV18 and TRBJ2-3; D is unclear. Germline V gene lookup returns CDR1 KGHSH and CDR2 LQKENI. Trimming took 5 bases from V and 0 from J, leaving 15 bases between them. This CDR3 has 16 residues. The CDR3 sequence is CASSSAQGLSTDTQYF. The DNA for the CDR3 is TGTGCCAGCTCATCCGCACAAGGATTAAGCACAGATACGCAGTATTTT.

This clonotype was observed at least ten times. The chain combines TRBV6-2 or TRBV6-3 with TRBJ1-5; 8 positions agree with TRBD1. CDR3 length: 16 residues. The trim removed 6 bases at V and 1 base at J, leaving 8 bases unmatched. CDR1 is MNHEY, CDR2 SVGEGT, per germline. CDR3 in amino acids: CASRTQGARSNQPQHF. The CDR3 DNA sequence: TGTGCCAGCAGAACCCAGGGGGCGCGGAGCAATCAGCCCCAGCATTTT.

The chain uses TRBV28 and TRBJ1-5, with 10 bases that match TRBD1. Germline assignment: CDR1 MDHEN and CDR2 SYDVKM. The CDR3 contains 17 residues. Losses at the gene ends were 6 bases for V and 0 bases for J; bases not matched to a gene: 8. The CDR3 region has the DNA TGTGCCAGCAGGCCGACAGGGGGCCCTTTTAGCAATCAGCCCCAGCATTTT. It yields the protein CASRPTGGPFSNQPQHF.

V is TRBV19 and J is TRBJ2-7; D is perhaps TRBD1 (5 bases). Germline V gene sequence: CDR1 LNHDA, CDR2 SQIVND (reference sequence). There are 14 residues in the CDR3. V gave up 1 base and J gave up 0 bases, with 7 bases separating them. The DNA of the CDR3 is TGTGCCAGTAGTATAGCGGACACCTCCTACGAGCAGTACTTC. Protein sequence: CASSIADTSYEQYF. The full variable domain, in which reference TRBV19 and TRBJ2-7 provide the parts outside the CDR3, is DGGITQSPKYLFRKEGQNVTLSCEQNLNHDAMYWYRQDPGQGLRLIYYSQIVNDFQKGDIAEGYSVSREKKESFPLTVTSAQKNPTAFYLCASSIADTSYEQYFGPGTRLTVT.

This clonotype has ten or more counts. The chain couples TRBV18 to TRBJ1-1, with 8 nucleotides matching TRBD1. CDR3 length: 16 amino acids. The ends lost 3 bases at V and 0 bases at J; junction bases unmatched: 6. Germline V gives CDR1 KGHSH, CDR2 LQKENI. The CDR3: CASSPDGQGVNTEAFF. In DNA, the CDR3 is TGTGCCAGCTCACCTGACGGACAGGGAGTGAACACTGAAGCTTTCTTT.

This clonotype occurred a few times. The chain's CDR3 is CASSRSGTAYEQYF. The CDR3 nucleotides are TGTGCCAGCAGTCGATCCGGGACAGCCTACGAGCAGTACTTC. This sequence joins TRBV6-1 and TRBJ2-7, with 7 bases lining up with TRBD1. With 5 bases clipped from V and 2 bases from J, the junction kept 6 bases outside the gene matches. The CDR3 spans 14 residues. Germline assignment: CDR1 MNHNS and CDR2 SASEGT.

This clonotype has more than one count but fewer than ten. A much bigger clone sits one base away, suggesting this may be a read error. The chain joins TRBV27 to TRBJ2-5, with D unclear. Germline lookup yields CDR1 MNHEY and CDR2 SMNVEV (reference sequence). The CDR3 is 14 residues long. The DNA for the CDR3 is TGTGCCAGCGGTTTTTTGGGGAAAGGAGAGACCCAGTACTTC. It is translated as CASGFLGKGETQYF.

This chain links TRBV29-1 with TRBJ2-7; 8 bases map to TRBD2. Germline loops: CDR1 SQVTM, CDR2 ANQGSEA. J lost 1 base, V lost 4 bases, and 3 bases had no gene match. The CDR3 is 13 residues long. CDR3 region: CSVVGGGSYEQYF. The CDR3 DNA follows: TGCAGCGTTGTCGGCGGGGGGTCCTACGAGCAGTACTTC.

This clonotype was seen a handful of times. This chain connects TRBV20-1 to TRBJ1-4; 7 bases match TRBD1. The CDR3 extends over 13 amino acids. CDR1 is DFQATT, CDR2 SNEGSKA, per germline (reference sequence). V gave up 3 bases and J gave up 8 bases; unmatched junction bases: 6. The CDR3 loop reads CSASRNRGEKLFF. The CDR3 bases are TGCAGTGCTAGCAGAAACAGGGGAGAAAAACTGTTTTTT.

This clonotype has only a few counts. The V and J genes are TRBV19 and TRBJ2-5; 12 bases line up with TRBD1. CDR3 size: 17 residues. V dropped 5 bases and J dropped 2; count of bases not matched to a gene: 9. Germline CDR1 and CDR2: LNHDA and SQIVND (reference sequence). In DNA, the CDR3 is TGTGCCAGTAGTCGTTCGGGGGACAGGGGGCCTCAAGAGACCCAGTACTTC. Protein product: CASSRSGDRGPQETQYF.

This chain uses TRBV6-4 with TRBJ2-1; TRBD1 is a possible D gene (6 bases). Trimming took 6 bases from V and 8 from J, leaving 14 bases between them. Per the germline V gene, CDR1 is MRHNA and CDR2 is SNTAGT. This CDR3 spans 13 amino acids. The CDR3, as DNA: TGTGCCAGCAGCCGGGACACCGAACATGAGCAGTTCTTC. Encoded protein: CASSRDTEHEQFF.

The chain recombines TRBV6-2 or TRBV6-3 with TRBJ2-1; D might be TRBD2 (6 bases). CDR1 MNHEY and CDR2 SVGEGT come from the germline V gene. V dropped 6 bases and J dropped 7 bases, with 19 bases sitting between them. There are 15 residues in the CDR3. The CDR3 DNA follows: TGTGCCAGCAGATTTCTTAGCGGTACTGTTAATGAGCAGTTCTTC. Translation gives CASRFLSGTVNEQFF.

Notes on this clonotype: One end of the junction varies from germline; a read error may be responsible. V is TRBV9 and J is TRBJ2-1; 9 bases match TRBD2. The CDR3 sequence is 15 residues long. Per germline, CDR1 SGDLS and CDR2 YYNGEE. DNA for the CDR3: TGTGCCAGCGGCGAGGGTAGCGGGAGTTACAATGGGCAGTTCTTC. This sequence encodes CASGEGSGSYNGQFF.

This clonotype was seen a few times. V usage is TRBV4-1 and J usage is TRBJ2-7; no firm D call. The J call may be wrong; the DNA end is better matched by TRBJ2-1. In germline, CDR1 is MGHRA, CDR2 YSYEKL. The CDR3 sequence is 11 residues long. As DNA, the CDR3 is TGCGCCAGCAGCCAAGAGCCCGAGCAGTTCTTC. Translation: CASSQEPEQFF.

This clonotype was recorded at least ten times. The V and J genes are TRBV28 and TRBJ2-2; D unclear. The CDR3 loop spans 12 amino acids. Trimming cost V 3 bases and J 7 bases, with 6 bases left between them. CDR1 and CDR2 (germline): MDHEN, SYDVKM. The CDR3 DNA follows: TGTGCCAGCAGTTTCACTATCGGGGAGCTGTTTTTT. This gives the protein CASSFTIGELFF.

This clonotype was picked up many times. This chain connects TRBV20-1 to TRBJ2-7, with D possibly called TRBD1 or TRBD2 (6 bases each). Trimming stripped 3 bases from V and 3 bases from J, with 18 bases between. Germline CDR1 DFQATT, CDR2 SNEGSKA (reference sequence). The CDR3 runs to 15 residues. CDR3 protein: CSASTPGAVNYEQYF. The CDR3 bases are TGCAGTGCTAGTACCCCGGGGGCAGTGAACTACGAGCAGTACTTC.

This clonotype was counted a few times. The rearrangement joins TRBV19 to TRBJ1-3; D call uncertain. The germline V gene encodes CDR1 LNHDA and CDR2 SQIVND (reference sequence). The V gene lost 6 bases and the J gene lost 1 base, with 13 bases spanning the gap. The CDR3 runs 15 residues. CDR3 in amino acids: CASRTRTGSGNTIYF. For the CDR3, the DNA is TGTGCCAGTAGAACTCGCACCGGGTCTGGAAACACCATATATTTT.